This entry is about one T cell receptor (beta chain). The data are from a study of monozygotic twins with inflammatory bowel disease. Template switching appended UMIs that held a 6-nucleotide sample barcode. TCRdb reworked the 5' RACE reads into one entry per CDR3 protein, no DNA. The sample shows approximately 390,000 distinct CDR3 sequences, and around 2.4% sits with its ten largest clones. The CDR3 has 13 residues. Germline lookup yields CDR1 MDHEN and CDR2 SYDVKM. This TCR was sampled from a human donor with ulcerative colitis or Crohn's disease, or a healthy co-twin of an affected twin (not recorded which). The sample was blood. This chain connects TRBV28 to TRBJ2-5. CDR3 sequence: CASSLHRQETQYF.